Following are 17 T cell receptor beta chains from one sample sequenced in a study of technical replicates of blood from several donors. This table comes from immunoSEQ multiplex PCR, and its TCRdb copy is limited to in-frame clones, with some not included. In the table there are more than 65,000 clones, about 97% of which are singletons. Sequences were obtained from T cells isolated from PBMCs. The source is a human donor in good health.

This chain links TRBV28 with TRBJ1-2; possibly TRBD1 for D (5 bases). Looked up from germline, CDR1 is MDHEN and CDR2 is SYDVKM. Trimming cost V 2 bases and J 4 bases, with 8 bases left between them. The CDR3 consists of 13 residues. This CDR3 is CASSLDGAYGYTF. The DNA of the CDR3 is TGTGCCAGCAGTTTAGATGGGGCCTATGGCTACACCTTC.

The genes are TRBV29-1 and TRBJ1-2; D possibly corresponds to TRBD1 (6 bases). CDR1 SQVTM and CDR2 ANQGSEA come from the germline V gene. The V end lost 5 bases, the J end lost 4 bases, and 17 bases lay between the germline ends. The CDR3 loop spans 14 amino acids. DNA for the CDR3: TGCAGCGTTCCGCCGGGACACGGAATCTATGGCTACACCTTC. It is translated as CSVPPGHGIYGYTF.

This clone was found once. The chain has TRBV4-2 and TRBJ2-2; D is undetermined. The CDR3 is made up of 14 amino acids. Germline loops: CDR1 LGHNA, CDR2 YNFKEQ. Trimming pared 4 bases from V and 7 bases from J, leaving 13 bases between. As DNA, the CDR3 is TGTGCCAGCAGCCGTGGCTGGCAGGACGGGGAGCTGTTTTTT. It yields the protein CASSRGWQDGELFF.

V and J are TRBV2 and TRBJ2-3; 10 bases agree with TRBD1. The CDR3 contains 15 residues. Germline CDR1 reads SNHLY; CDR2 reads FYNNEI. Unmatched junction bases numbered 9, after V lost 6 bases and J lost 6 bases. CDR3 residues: CASRPSTGGIDTQYF. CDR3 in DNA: TGTGCCAGCAGACCATCGACAGGGGGCATCGATACGCAGTATTTT. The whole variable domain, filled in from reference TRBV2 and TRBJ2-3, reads EPEVTQTPSHQVTQMGQEVILRCVPISNHLYFYWYRQILGQKVEFLVSFYNNEISEKSEIFDDQFSVERPDGSNFTLKIRSTKLEDSAMYFCASRPSTGGIDTQYFGPGTRLTVL.

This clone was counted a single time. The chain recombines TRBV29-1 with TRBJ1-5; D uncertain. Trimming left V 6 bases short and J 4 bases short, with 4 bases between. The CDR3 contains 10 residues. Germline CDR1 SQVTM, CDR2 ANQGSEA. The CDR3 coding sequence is TGCAGCGTCCTAAATCAGCCCCAGCATTTT. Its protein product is CSVLNQPQHF. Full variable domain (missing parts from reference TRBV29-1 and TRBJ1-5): SAVISQKPSRDICQRGTSLTIQCQVDSQVTMMFWYRQQPGQSLTLIATANQGSEATYESGFVIDKFPISRPNLTFSTLTVSNMSPEDSSIYLCSVLNQPQHFGDGTRLSIL.

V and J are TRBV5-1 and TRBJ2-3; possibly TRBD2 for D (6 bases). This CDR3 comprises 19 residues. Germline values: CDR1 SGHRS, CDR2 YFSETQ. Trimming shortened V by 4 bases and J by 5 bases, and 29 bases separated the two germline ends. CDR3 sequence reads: CASSILTATSLADGDTQYF. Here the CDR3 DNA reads TGCGCCAGCAGCATTTTGACAGCTACTAGCTTAGCTGATGGAGATACGCAGTATTTT.

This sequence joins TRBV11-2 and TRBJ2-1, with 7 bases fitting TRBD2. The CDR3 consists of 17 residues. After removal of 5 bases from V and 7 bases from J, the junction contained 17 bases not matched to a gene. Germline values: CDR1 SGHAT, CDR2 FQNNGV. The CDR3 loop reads CASSGGVQGVSRNEQFF. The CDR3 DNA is TGTGCCAGCAGCGGGGGGGTCCAGGGTGTCAGTCGGAATGAGCAGTTCTTC.

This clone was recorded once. The CDR3 region has the DNA TGTGCCAGCAGCTTAGTCCCTCATACCTGGAGAACCTACGAGCAGTACTTC. It encodes CASSLVPHTWRTYEQYF. The genes are TRBV11-2 and TRBJ2-7; the D is unclear. Germline V lookup: CDR1 SGHAT, CDR2 FQNNGV. This CDR3 is built from 17 residues. The V end lost 1 base, the J end lost 2 bases, and 18 bases lay between the germline ends.

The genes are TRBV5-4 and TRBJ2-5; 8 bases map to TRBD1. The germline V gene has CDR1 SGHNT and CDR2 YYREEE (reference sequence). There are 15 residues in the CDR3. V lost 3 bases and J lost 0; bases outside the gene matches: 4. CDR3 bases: TGTGCCAGCAGCTCCCGACAGGGGAACCAAGAGACCCAGTACTTC. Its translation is CASSSRQGNQETQYF. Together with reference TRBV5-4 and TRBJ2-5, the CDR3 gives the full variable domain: ETGVTQSPTHLIKTRGQQVTLRCSSQSGHNTVSWYQQALGQGPQFIFQYYREEENGRGNFPPRFSGLQFPNYSSELNVNALELDDSALYLCASSSRQGNQETQYFGPGTRLLVL.

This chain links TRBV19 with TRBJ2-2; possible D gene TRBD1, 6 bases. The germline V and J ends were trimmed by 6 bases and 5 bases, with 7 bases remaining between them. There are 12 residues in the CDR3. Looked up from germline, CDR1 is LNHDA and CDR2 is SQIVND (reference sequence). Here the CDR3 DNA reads TGTGCCAGTAGAGGGGGAACCGGGGAGCTGTTTTTT. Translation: CASRGGTGELFF.

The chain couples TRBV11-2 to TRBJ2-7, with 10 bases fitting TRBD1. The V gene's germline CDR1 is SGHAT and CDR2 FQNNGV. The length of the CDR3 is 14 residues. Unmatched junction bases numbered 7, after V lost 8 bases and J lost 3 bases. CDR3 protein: CASAGRDRGYEQYF. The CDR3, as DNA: TGTGCCAGCGCCGGTAGGGACAGGGGCTACGAGCAGTACTTC.

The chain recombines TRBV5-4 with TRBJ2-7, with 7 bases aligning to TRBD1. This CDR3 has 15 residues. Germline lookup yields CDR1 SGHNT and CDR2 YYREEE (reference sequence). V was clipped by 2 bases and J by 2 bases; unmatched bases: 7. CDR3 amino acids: CASSFRTGETYEQYF. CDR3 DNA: TGTGCCAGCAGCTTTCGGACAGGTGAAACCTACGAGCAGTACTTC.

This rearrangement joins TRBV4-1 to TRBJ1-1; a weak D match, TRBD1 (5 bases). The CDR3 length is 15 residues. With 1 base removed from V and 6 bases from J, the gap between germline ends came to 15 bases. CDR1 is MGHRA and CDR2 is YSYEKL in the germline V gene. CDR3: CASSQVIAGIPEAFF. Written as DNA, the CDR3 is TGCGCCAGCAGCCAAGTCATCGCAGGGATCCCTGAAGCTTTCTTT.

The CDR3 nucleotides are TGTGCCAGCAGCCAAAGAGAAATGAACACTGAAGCTTTCTTT. Translation gives CASSQREMNTEAFF. The chain is built from TRBV4-2 and TRBJ1-1; D is ambiguous. CDR1 LGHNA and CDR2 YNFKEQ come from the germline V gene. Deletions cut 2 bases from V and 0 bases from J, with 7 bases between. The CDR3 is 14 amino acids.

The CDR3 DNA reads TGTGCTAGCGCTCGTTTGGGGGACAGGGGACTAGCGGCTAACACCGGGGAGCTGTTTTTT. This codes for CASARLGDRGLAANTGELFF. V and J are TRBV12-5 and TRBJ2-2, with a possible D match to TRBD2 (11 bases). The germline CDR1 and CDR2 sequences are LGHNT and FRNRAP. The germline V and J ends were trimmed by 9 bases and 2 bases, with 31 bases remaining between them. The CDR3 runs 20 residues.

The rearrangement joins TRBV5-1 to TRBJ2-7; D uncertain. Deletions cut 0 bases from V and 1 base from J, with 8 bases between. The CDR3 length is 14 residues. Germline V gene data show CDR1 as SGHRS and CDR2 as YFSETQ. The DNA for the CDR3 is TGCGCCAGCAGCTTGGCGGAGTCGTCCTACGAGCAGTACTTC. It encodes CASSLAESSYEQYF. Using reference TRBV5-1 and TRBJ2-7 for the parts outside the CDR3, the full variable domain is KAGVTQTPRYLIKTRGQQVTLSCSPISGHRSVSWYQQTPGQGLQFLFEYFSETQRNKGNFPGRFSGRQFSNSRSEMNVSTLELGDSALYLCASSLAESSYEQYFGPGTRLTVT.

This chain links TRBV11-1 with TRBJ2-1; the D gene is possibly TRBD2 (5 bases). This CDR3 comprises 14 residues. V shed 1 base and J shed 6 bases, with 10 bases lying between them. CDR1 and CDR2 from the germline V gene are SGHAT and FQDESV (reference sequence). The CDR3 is CASSLETRGNEQFF. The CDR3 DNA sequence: TGTGCCAGCAGCTTAGAGACCCGGGGCAATGAGCAGTTCTTC.